This entry features one TCR beta chain sequence. Its antigen is not identified. These data come from a study of T cells in localized non-small cell lung cancer. Broader study findings: Elevated circulating T cell density in blood was associated with longer overall survival. Uninvolved adjacent lung showed higher T cell clonality than tumor. Researchers found a median roughly 56 of the top 100 tumor clones in adjacent lung.

The assay was immunoSEQ multiplex PCR, and TCRdb's table has in-frame clones only and misses some. The sample lists about 78,000 clones, 70% to 90% seen once, with approximately 3% in the top ten. V lost 7 bases, J lost 7 bases, and 16 bases lay in between. Germline V gives CDR1 MNHNY, CDR2 SVGAGI (reference sequence). The CDR3 has 13 residues. Sequences were derived from peripheral blood, sampled before any cancer treatment. The chain uses TRBV6-6 and TRBJ1-1, with D uncertain. This sequence originates from a man aged 35-69 years with stage I lung adenocarcinoma. The CDR3 DNA sequence: TGTGCCAGCACCACTCCGGCCGCGAATGAAGCTTTCTTT. Residues: CASTTPAANEAFF.